The clone carrying this T cell receptor beta chain occurred once. This sample was included in a study of blood T cell repertoires in COVID-19. Study context: The United States, Italy and Spain were the sources of the acute and convalescent COVID-19 samples.

Original processing notes: Nucleated cell counts were estimated from reference gene primer amplification. Sequencing was performed with immunoSEQ multiplex PCR; in TCRdb, only in-frame clones are kept and a portion is missing. V and J calls plus clone size are reproduced from that table; the DNA served to infer D and trimming. The table has fewer than 250,000 clones, approximately 91% seen once. The germline V gene has CDR1 LNHDA and CDR2 SQIVND (reference sequence). The CDR3 is 15 amino acids. Trimming at V came to 5 bases and at J to 6 bases, leaving 12 bases not matched to a gene. The sequence was obtained from a man in his sixties who had recovered from COVID-19. The chain carries TRBV19 and TRBJ1-1; 7 positions match TRBD1. The sample was peripheral blood. In nucleotides, the CDR3 is TGTGCCAGTAGTCCGACAGGGTCCGGGGCGGCTGAAGCTTTCTTT. Residues: CASSPTGSGAAEAFF.